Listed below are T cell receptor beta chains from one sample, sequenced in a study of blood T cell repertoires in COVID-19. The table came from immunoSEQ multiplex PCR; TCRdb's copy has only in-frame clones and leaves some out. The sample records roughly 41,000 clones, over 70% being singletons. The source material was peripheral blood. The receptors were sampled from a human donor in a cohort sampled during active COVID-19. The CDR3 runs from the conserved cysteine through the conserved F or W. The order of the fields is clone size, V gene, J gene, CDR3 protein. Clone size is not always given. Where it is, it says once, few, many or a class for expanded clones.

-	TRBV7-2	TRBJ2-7	CASSSGTTLLGEQYF
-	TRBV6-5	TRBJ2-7	CASSYLEGASYEQYF
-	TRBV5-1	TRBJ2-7	CASNSGTGGHEQYF
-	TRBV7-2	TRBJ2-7	CASSLGTGLSYEQYF
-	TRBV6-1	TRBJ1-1	CASSESGTGGLEAFF
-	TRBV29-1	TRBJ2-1	CSVEENAGVQFF
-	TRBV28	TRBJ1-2	CASSSTRGRLGYTF
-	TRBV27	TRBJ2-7	CASSLSSAGVYEQYF
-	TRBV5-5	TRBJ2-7	CASSLGPDQGTPHDYEQYF
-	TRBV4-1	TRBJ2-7	CASSQVVGQAYEQYF
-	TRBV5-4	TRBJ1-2	CASSSLDSHYTF
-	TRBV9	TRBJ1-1	CASSGRTGREAFF
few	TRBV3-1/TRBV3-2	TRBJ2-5	CASSQYLAGGSGTQYF
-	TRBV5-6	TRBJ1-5	CASSWGGISGNQPQHF
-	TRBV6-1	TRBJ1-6	CASSERVSSYNSPLHF
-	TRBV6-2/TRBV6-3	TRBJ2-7	CASSYTAGGAEYEQYF
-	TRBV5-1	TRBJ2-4	CASSEPGQVDIQYF
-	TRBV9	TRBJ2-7	CASSGTENSYEQYF
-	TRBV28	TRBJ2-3	CASSLSGLAGVKSDTQYF
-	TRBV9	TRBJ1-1	CASSLSSSIGTEAFF
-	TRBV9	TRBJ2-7	CASSVDGRQVYEQYF
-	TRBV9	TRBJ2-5	CASSPRSGGYQETQYF
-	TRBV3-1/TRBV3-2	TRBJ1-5	CASSQGNQPQHF
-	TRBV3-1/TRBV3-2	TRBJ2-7	CASSQGTGGYEQYF
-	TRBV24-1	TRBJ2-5	CATSDRETGWETQYF
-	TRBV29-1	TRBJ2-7	CSVGIGDEQYF
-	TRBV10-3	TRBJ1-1	CAISVGQGGSEAFF
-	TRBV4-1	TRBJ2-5	CASSQVRVQETQYF
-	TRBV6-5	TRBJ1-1	CASRKRQPLNTEAFF
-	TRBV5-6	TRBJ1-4	CASSAQGREKLFF
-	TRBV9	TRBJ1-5	CASSVGTGNQPQHF
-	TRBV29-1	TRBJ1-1	CSVERTGGRTEAFF
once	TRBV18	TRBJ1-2	CATEELDYGYTF
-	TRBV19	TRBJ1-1	CASSQGSRQGLRNTFF
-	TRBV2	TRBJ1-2	CASSEVRGTPHGYTF
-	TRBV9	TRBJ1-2	CASKSGDGYTF
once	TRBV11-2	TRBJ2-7	CASRKTGTVYEQYF
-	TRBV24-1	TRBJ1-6	CATRKDAGENSPLHF
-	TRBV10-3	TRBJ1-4	CAISDQATNEKLFF
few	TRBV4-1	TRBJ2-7	CASSQGGDRVTYEQYF
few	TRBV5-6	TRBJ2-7	CASSLRAGVVPGEQYF
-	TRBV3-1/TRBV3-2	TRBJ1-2	CASSQDDNHYGYTF
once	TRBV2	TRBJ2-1	CASSGDRGYEQFF
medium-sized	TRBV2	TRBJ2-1	CASSASREQGGEQFF
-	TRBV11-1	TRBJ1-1	CASTPGPSNTEAFF
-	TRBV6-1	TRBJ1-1	CASSEEYGTEAFF
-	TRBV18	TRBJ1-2	CASSAGRRNYGYTF
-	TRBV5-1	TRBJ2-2	CASSPWTGYTGELFF
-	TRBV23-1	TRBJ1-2	CASSLKCRGRSYGYTF
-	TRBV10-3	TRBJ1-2	CAITQGQGALTGYGYTF
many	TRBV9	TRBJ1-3	CASSTTQGWLPGNTIYF